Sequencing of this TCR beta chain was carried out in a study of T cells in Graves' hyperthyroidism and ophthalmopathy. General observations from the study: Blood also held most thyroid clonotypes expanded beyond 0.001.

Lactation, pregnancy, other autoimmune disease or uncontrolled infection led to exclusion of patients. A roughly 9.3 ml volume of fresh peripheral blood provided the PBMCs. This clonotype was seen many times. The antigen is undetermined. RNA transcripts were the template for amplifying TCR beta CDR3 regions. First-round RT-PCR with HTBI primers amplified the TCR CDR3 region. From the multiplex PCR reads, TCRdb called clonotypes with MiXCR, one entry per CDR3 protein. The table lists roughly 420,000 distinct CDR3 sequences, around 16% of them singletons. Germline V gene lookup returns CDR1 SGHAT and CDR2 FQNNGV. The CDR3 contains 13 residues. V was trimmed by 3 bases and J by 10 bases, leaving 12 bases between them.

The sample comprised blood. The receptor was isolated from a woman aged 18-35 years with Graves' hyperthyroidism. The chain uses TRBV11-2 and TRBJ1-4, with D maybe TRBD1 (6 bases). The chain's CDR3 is CASSLAGDGKLFF. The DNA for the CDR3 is TGTGCCAGCAGCTTGGCAGGGGATGGAAAACTGTTTTTT.